This TCR beta chain was found in a study of blood T cell repertoires in COVID-19. Study context: Nucleic acid was either cDNA or gDNA, and it came from T cells, B-cell-depleted T cells, or PBMCs.

Participants were aged roughly 18 to 90 years from 20 to 30 US areas. In Cohort 3, a recovered donor had either two negative PCRs, clearance, or symptom resolution. Per the original data handling: Reference gene primer amplification yielded estimated nucleated cell counts. Sequencing used immunoSEQ multiplex PCR; TCRdb keeps in-frame clones, though not all of them. For V, J and clone size, that table is used; D and trimming come from the DNA. Among some 500,000 clones listed, 85% to 90% were seen once. The germline V gene encodes CDR1 SEHNR and CDR2 FQNEAQ (reference sequence). The length of the CDR3 is 17 residues. With V trimmed by 1 base and J by 3 bases, 7 bases remained unmatched.

The clonotype originates from a woman aged 40 to 50 who had recovered from COVID-19. The rearrangement joins TRBV7-9 to TRBJ2-1; 9 nucleotides match TRBD2. The sequenced material came from PBMCs or T cells enriched from blood (not recorded which). The CDR3 region is CASSLVGREGLYNEQFF. DNA of the CDR3: TGTGCCAGCAGCTTAGTGGGGCGGGAGGGCCTCTACAATGAGCAGTTCTTC.